This T cell receptor beta chain was profiled in a study of OX40 agonist ivuxolimab in advanced cancers. General study points: By week 6 at 0.1 to 3.0 mg/kg, blood CD4+ and CD8+ T cells had expanded clonally.

Enrollment shut out patients with autoimmune disease history or systemic immunosuppression. V gave up 0 bases and J gave up 8 bases; unmatched junction bases: 0. Germline V gene data show CDR1 as GTSNPN and CDR2 as SVGIG (reference sequence). The CDR3 length is 11 residues. Sequencing was performed with immunoSEQ multiplex PCR; in TCRdb, only in-frame clones are kept and a portion is missing. The sample yields fewer than 70,000 clones, roughly 81% seen once. For this clone: As yet, its antigen is unknown.

The clonotype originates from an adult with an advanced solid tumor such as melanoma, head and neck, liver or kidney cancer. This rearrangement joins TRBV30 to TRBJ1-1; 7 bases are a match to TRBD1. This material consisted of CD4+ or CD8+ T cells sorted from blood, taken in a trial of the OX40 agonist ivuxolimab. CDR3 DNA: TGTGCCTGGAGTGTACAGGGGGAAGCTTTCTTT. Amino acids: CAWSVQGEAFF.